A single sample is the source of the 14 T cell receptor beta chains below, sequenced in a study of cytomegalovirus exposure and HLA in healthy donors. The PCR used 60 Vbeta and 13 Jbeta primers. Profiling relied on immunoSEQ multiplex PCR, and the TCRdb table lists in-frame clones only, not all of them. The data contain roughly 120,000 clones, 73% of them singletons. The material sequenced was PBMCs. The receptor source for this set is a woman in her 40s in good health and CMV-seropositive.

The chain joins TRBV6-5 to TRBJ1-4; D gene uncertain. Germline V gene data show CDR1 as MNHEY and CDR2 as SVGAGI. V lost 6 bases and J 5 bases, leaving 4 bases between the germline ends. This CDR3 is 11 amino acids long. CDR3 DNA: TGTGCCAGCAGGGCCAATGAAAAACTGTTTTTT. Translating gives CASRANEKLFF.

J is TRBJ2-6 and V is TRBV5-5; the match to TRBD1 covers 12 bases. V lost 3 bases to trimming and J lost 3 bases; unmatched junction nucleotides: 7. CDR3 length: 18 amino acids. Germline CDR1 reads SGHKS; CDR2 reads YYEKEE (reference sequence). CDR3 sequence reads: CASSSEGQGALGANVLTF. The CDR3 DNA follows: TGTGCCAGCAGCTCGGAGGGACAGGGGGCGCTTGGGGCCAACGTCCTGACTTTC.

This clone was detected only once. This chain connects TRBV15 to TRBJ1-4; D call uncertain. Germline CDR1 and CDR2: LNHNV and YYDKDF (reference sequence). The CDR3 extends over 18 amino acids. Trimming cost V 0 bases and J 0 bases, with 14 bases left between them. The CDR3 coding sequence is TGTGCCACCAGCAGAGATTTGTTGAGGTCTGCAACTAATGAAAAACTGTTTTTT. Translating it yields CATSRDLLRSATNEKLFF.

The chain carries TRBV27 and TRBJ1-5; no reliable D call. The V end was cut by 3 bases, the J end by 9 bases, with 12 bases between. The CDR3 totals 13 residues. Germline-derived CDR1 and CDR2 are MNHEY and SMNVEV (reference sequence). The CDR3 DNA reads TGTGCCAGCAGTTTGGGCCGGGCGGGGCCCCAGCATTTT. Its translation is CASSLGRAGPQHF.

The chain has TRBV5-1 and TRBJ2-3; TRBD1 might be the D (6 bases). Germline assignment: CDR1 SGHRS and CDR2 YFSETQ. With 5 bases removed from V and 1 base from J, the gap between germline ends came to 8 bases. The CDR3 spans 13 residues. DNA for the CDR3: TGCGCCAGCAGTGCAGGGGGCACAGATACGCAGTATTTT. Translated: CASSAGGTDTQYF.

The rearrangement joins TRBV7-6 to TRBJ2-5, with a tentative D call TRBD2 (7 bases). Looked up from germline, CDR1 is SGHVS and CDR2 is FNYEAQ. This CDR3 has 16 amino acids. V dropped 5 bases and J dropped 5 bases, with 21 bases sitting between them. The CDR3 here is CASSADGGAVRETQYF. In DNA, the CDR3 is TGTGCCAGCAGCGCCGATGGGGGGGCCGTTCGCGAGACCCAGTACTTC. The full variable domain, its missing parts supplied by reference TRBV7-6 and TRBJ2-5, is GAGVSQSPRYKVTKRGQDVALRCDPISGHVSLYWYRQALGQGPEFLTYFNYEAQQDKSGLPNDRFSAERPEGSISTLTIQRTEQRDSAMYRCASSADGGAVRETQYFGPGTRLLVL.

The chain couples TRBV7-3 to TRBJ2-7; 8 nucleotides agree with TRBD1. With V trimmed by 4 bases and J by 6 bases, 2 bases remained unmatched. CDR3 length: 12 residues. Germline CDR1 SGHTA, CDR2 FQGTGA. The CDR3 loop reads CASSSDRGEQYF. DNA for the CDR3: TGTGCCAGCAGCTCCGACAGGGGCGAGCAGTACTTC. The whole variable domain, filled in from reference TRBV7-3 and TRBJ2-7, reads GAGVSQTPSNKVTEKGKYVELRCDPISGHTALYWYRQSLGQGPEFLIYFQGTGAADDSGLPNDRFFAVRPEGSVSTLKIQRTERGDSAVYLCASSSDRGEQYFGPGTRLTVT.

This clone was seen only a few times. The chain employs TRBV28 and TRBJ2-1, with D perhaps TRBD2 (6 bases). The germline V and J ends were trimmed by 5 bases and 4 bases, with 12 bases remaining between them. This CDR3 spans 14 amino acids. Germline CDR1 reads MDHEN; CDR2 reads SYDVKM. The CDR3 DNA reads TGTGCCAGCAGTGCGGGACTTTATTACAATGAGCAGTTCTTC. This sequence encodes CASSAGLYYNEQFF. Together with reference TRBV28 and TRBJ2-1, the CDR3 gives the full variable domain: DVKVTQSSRYLVKRTGEKVFLECVQDMDHENMFWYRQDPGLGLRLIYFSYDVKMKEKGDIPEGYSVSREKKERFSLILESASTNQTSMYLCASSAGLYYNEQFFGPGTRLTVL.

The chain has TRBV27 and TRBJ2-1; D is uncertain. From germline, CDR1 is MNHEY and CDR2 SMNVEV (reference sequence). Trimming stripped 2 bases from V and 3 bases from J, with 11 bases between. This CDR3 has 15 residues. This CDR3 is CASSLGNSGYNEQFF. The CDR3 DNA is TGTGCCAGCAGTTTAGGTAACTCGGGCTACAATGAGCAGTTCTTC.

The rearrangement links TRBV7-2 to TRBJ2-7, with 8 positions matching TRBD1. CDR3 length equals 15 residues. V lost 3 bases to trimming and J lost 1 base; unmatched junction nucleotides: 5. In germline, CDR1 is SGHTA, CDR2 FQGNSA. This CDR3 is CASSFTGGQSYEQYF. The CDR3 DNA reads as TGTGCCAGCAGCTTTACAGGGGGGCAGTCCTACGAGCAGTACTTC.

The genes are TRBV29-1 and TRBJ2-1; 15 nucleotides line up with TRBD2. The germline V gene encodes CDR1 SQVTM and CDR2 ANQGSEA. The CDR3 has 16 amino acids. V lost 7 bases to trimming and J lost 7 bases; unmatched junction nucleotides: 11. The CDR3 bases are TGCAGCGCCCGAAAGCCGGGACTAGCGGGAGGAAATGAGCAGTTCTTC. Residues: CSARKPGLAGGNEQFF.

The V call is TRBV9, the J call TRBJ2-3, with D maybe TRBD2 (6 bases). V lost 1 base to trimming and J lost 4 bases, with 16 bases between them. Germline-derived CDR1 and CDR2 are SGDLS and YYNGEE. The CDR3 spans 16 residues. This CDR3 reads CASSVPGSVAADTQYF. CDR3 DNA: TGTGCCAGCAGCGTACCCGGGAGCGTAGCGGCAGATACGCAGTATTTT.

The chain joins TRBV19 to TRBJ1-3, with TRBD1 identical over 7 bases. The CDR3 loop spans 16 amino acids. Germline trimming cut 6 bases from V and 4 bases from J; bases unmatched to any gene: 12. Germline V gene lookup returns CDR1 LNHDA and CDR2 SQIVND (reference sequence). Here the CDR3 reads CASSPDRRRSGNTIYF. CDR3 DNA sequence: TGTGCCAGTAGCCCGGACAGGCGGCGGTCCGGAAACACCATATATTTT.

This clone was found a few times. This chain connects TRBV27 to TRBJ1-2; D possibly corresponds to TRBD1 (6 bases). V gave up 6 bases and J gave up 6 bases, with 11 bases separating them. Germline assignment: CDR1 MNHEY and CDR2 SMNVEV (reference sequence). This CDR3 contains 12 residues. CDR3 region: CASRQGGNGYTF. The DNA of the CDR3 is TGTGCCAGCAGACAGGGAGGGAATGGCTACACCTTC.